This TCR beta chain is from a study of blood T cell repertoires in COVID-19. About the research overall: T cells, B-cell-depleted T cells, or PBMCs supplied cDNA or gDNA.

Looked up from germline, CDR1 is SGHVS and CDR2 is FQNEAQ. The CDR3 runs 14 residues. With 0 bases removed from V and 5 bases from J, the gap between germline ends came to 11 bases. TCRdb's copy holds only in-frame clones and misses some; the assay was immunoSEQ multiplex PCR. The table lists about 150,000 clones, just under 85% of them singletons. Those who participated ranged in age from roughly 18 to 90 years and resided in around 22 US areas. Recovery among Cohort 3 donors was established by two negative PCRs, clearance, or symptom resolution. The gene calls are TRBV7-8 and TRBJ2-7; weak D call: TRBD2 (6 bases). This clonotype originated in a woman aged 35 to 49 who had recovered from COVID-19. Sequencing was carried out using PBMCs or T cells enriched from blood (not recorded which). CDR3 region: CASSLASWGDEQYF. As DNA, the CDR3 is TGTGCCAGCAGCTTAGCCTCCTGGGGGGACGAGCAGTACTTC.